Reported below is one T cell receptor (beta chain). This entry comes from a study of technical replicates of blood from a few donors. Germline trimming cut 1 base from V and 7 bases from J; bases unmatched to any gene: 3. Germline lookup yields CDR1 SGDLS and CDR2 YYNGEE. The CDR3 runs to 15 residues. Clones were read by immunoSEQ multiplex PCR, and TCRdb kept only the in-frame ones, dropping some. The data show some 74,000 clones, about 97% seen once. This TCR came from a human donor in good health. The chain carries TRBV9 and TRBJ1-6; 9 bases line up with TRBD1. What was sequenced was T cells isolated from PBMCs. CDR3 in DNA: TGTGCCAGCAGCGTATTGGGGACAGGGAATTCACCCCTCCACTTT. Protein: CASSVLGTGNSPLHF. The variable domain in full, completed from reference TRBV9 and TRBJ1-6, reads DSGVTQTPKHLITATGQRVTLRCSPRSGDLSVYWYQQSLDQGLQFLIQYYNGEERAKGNILERFSAQQFPDLHSELNLSSLELGDSALYFCASSVLGTGNSPLHFGNGTRLTVT.